Described below is a single T cell receptor beta chain sequence and its context. The antigen is unknown. The sample belongs to a study of regulatory T cells in long-lasting Graves disease. Study-wide points: It was peripheral blood alone, not thyroid tissue, that was studied. The study found lower TCR diversity in persistent Graves' patients than in newly diagnosed ones.

CDR1 and CDR2 (germline): SGDLS, YYNGEE. The CDR3 extends over 15 amino acids. The V and J ends lost 2 bases and 1 base, in that order; junction bases with no gene match: 1. Time point in this sample: newly diagnosed GD, antithyroid drugs for less than 3 months. Generation of the TCR library employed RNA extracted from PBMCs. Under American Thyroid Association guidelines, Graves' disease was diagnosed. TCR beta libraries were built with iRepertoire HTBI primers and Arm-PCR of CDR3 regions. TCRdb called the multiplex PCR reads again in MiXCR, with one record for every CDR3 protein. The data show fewer than 500,000 distinct CDR3 sequences, roughly 15% seen once. This sample also belongs to another study, concerning T cells in Graves' hyperthyroidism and ophthalmopathy.

V gene TRBV9 combines with J gene TRBJ2-5; 11 bases are a match to TRBD2. The sequence derives from a man aged 35 to 55 with Graves disease. Sequences were derived from peripheral blood mononuclear cells (PBMCs), sampled at new diagnosis, from a patient treated with antithyroid drugs. This chain's CDR3 is CASSVTSGSQETQYF. The CDR3 coding sequence is TGTGCCAGCAGCGTCACTAGCGGGAGCCAAGAGACCCAGTACTTC.